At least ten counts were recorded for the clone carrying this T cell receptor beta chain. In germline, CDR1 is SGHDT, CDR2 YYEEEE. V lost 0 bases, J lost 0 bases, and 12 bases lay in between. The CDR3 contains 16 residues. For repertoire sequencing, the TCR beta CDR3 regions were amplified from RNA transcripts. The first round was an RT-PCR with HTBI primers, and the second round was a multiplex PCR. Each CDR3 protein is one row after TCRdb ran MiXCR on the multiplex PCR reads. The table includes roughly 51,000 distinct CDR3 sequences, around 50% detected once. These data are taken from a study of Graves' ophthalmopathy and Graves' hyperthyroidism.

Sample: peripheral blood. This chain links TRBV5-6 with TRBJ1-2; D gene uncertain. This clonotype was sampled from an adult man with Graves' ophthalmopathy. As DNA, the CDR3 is TGTGCCAGCAGCTTGGTAGGGCAGGCCCCTAACTATGGCTACACCTTC. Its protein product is CASSLVGQAPNYGYTF. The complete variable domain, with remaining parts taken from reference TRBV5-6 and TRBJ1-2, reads DAGVTQSPTHLIKTRGQQVTLRCSPKSGHDTVSWYQQALGQGPQFIFQYYEEEERQRGNFPDRFSGHQFPNYSSELNVNALLLGDSALYLCASSLVGQAPNYGYTFGSGTRLTVV.